The sequence of this T cell receptor beta chain was determined in a study of shared clonotypes between healthy human individuals. As for the study in general: For every donor, three CD4 naive, three CD4 memory, two CD8 naive and one CD8 memory plates were used.

General study points: Among non-shared clonotypes, generation probabilities were lower than among those shared by all four donors.

Replicate PCRs for sorted subsets used about 200 ng DNA; this equaled tens of thousands of T cell genomes. As processed by the authors: Filtering was not the same, since immunoSEQ gave junction-only sequences without quality scores. Some clones are missing from TCRdb's copy, which holds only in-frame ones; the method was immunoSEQ multiplex PCR. V and J calls and clone size are copied from that table; D and trimming were computed from the DNA. Here the sample spans about 2.4 million clones, 80% to 95% being singletons. CDR1 and CDR2 (germline): MNHEY, SVGAGI. The V and J ends lost 2 bases and 9 bases respectively, with 5 bases between them. The CDR3 is 11 residues long. In the case of this clone: Its antigen is still unknown.

The rearrangement uses TRBV6-5 and TRBJ2-1; D is perhaps TRBD1 (5 bases). The sequenced sample consisted of naive CD4+ T cells from PBMCs. Subset indicated: CD45RA+ positively selected. The receptor's source is a man younger than 35 in good health. Some clones in this sample may be carry-over from other donors' samples. The CDR3 DNA follows: TGTGCCAGCAGTTACCAGGGTGAGCAGTTCTTC. It translates to CASSYQGEQFF.